This T cell receptor (beta chain) appears in the sequencing data of a study of CDR3 diversity in severe acne (dated by TCRdb to about 2019). This clonotype was seen just once. Its cognate antigen has yet to be identified. Base-call qualities are not available, and no considerably larger clone is one nucleotide away. Evidence from one read is weak. Libraries were built with PCR. Sequencing took place on an Illumina HiSeq 2000. TCRdb passed the public sequencing reads through fastp at Q25 and MiXCR, retaining productive beta sequences. Rows merge per CDR3 protein into single entries with the most common DNA and genes. Within this sample are roughly 100,000 distinct CDR3 sequences, with about half of them counted one time only. 12% of the sample rests with the top ten. The junction carries 10 bases between V and J, which are trimmed by 0 bases and 0 bases respectively. The CDR3 has 16 amino acids, counting the end cysteine and phenylalanine. Just the 48-base CDR3 DNA is kept, in frame starting at base 1. The CDR1 and CDR2 encoded by the germline V gene are SGDLS and YYNGEE.

The V and J segments used are TRBV9 and TRBJ2-1, and TRBD2 may be the D gene, going by 5 matching bases. Sample: blood. The sequence was obtained from a male donor with acne. CDR3 region: CASSVDPGSSYNEQFF. The nucleotides read TGTGCCAGCAGCGTAGATCCTGGGAGCTCCTACAATGAGCAGTTCTTC.